The rows below give T cell receptor beta chains drawn from one sample of a study of T cells after yellow fever vaccination. MiXCR, applied by TCRdb to the 5' RACE reads, yields one record per CDR3 protein. This sample carries more than 250,000 distinct CDR3 sequences, around 6.8% of them seen once, and the ten largest clones take 18%. The specimen was PBMCs, collected 45 days after the first yellow fever vaccination. All receptors come from a man aged 18 to 30 who received the YFV17D yellow fever vaccine. Each CDR3 is given with its conserved first and last residue. The D gene is left open where the match is weak. For some rows the clone size is stated as once, few or many, or as a class when expanded; others skip it.

v_gene	d_gene	abundance	j_gene	CDR3aa	CDR3nt
TRBV6-1	TRBD2	.	TRBJ2-2	CASRSLRLAGDSNTGELFF	TGTGCCAGCAGGAGTCTTAGACTAGCGGGGGACTCAAACACCGGGGAGCTGTTTTTT
TRBV20-1	.	many	TRBJ2-7	CSADTGDSYEQYF	TGCAGTGCTGACACCGGGGACTCCTACGAGCAGTACTTC
TRBV20-1	TRBD1	few	TRBJ1-6	CSARPQGAVDSPLHF	TGCAGTGCTAGACCCCAGGGGGCGGTAGATTCACCCCTCCACTTT
TRBV4-3	.	.	TRBJ1-2	CASSQDAIPYGYTF	TGCGCCAGCAGCCAAGATGCGATCCCCTATGGCTACACCTTC
TRBV6-5	TRBD1	few	TRBJ2-5	CASSHPTGTGETQYF	TGTGCCAGCAGTCACCCCACCGGGACAGGGGAGACCCAGTACTTC
TRBV20-1	TRBD2	few	TRBJ2-1	CSAKVWRGYNEQFF	TGCAGTGCTAAAGTGTGGCGGGGGTACAATGAGCAGTTCTTC
TRBV7-2	.	few	TRBJ1-5	CASSLDSQGYQPQHF	TGTGCCAGCAGCTTAGATTCCCAGGGATATCAGCCCCAGCATTTT
TRBV4-1	TRBD1	.	TRBJ2-3	CASSQYRGDTQYF	TGCGCCAGCAGCCAATACAGGGGAGATACGCAGTATTTT
TRBV29-1	TRBD1	.	TRBJ1-5	CSVRQGEHQPQHF	TGCAGCGTCAGACAGGGAGAGCATCAGCCCCAGCATTTT
TRBV27	.	many	TRBJ1-2	CASSLRGNYYGYTF	TGTGCCAGCAGCCTCAGGGGTAATTACTATGGCTACACCTTC
TRBV5-1	TRBD1	many	TRBJ2-3	CASSSGQGEWDTQYF	TGCGCCAGCAGCTCGGGACAGGGGGAATGGGATACGCAGTATTTT
TRBV7-7	TRBD1	.	TRBJ2-5	CASSQFLAGTGVLKYF	TGTGCTAGCAGCCAATTCCTCGCGGGGACAGGGGTTCTAAAGTACTTC
TRBV7-2	TRBD1	few	TRBJ1-2	CASSLDRDNGYTF	TGTGCCAGCAGCCTAGACAGGGACAATGGCTACACCTTC
TRBV10-3	TRBD1	few	TRBJ1-5	CAISYDRDNQPQHF	TGTGCCATCAGCTACGACAGGGACAATCAGCCCCAGCATTTT
TRBV20-1	.	many	TRBJ2-7	CSARVPGGGYEQYF	TGCAGTGCTAGAGTTCCAGGGGGGGGATACGAGCAGTACTTC
TRBV7-9	.	many	TRBJ2-4	CASSLGLANIQYF	TGTGCCAGCAGCTTAGGATTGGCGAACATTCAGTACTTC
TRBV28	.	few	TRBJ1-2	CASADRTVYYGYTF	TGTGCCAGCGCGGACCGGACGGTGTACTATGGCTACACCTTC
TRBV12-3/TRBV12-4	.	.	TRBJ1-4	CASSSIAEKLFF	TGTGCCAGCAGTTCTATCGCTGAAAAACTGTTTTTT
TRBV6-1	.	many	TRBJ1-3	CASSEDAWFTIYF	TGTGCCAGCAGTGAAGACGCCTGGTTCACCATATATTTT
TRBV20-1	.	few	TRBJ1-1	CSASFRAQDEAFF	TGCAGTGCTAGCTTCAGGGCCCAGGATGAAGCTTTCTTT
TRBV20-1	TRBD1	many	TRBJ2-1	CSAIPGQAYNEQFF	TGCAGTGCTATACCGGGACAGGCATACAATGAGCAGTTCTTC
TRBV7-2	.	.	TRBJ1-6	CASSRDGTGSYSPLHF	TGTGCCAGCAGCCGAGACGGTACAGGCTCCTATTCACCCCTCCACTTT
TRBV6-5	.	.	TRBJ1-6	CASSYSAGSSYNSPLHF	TGTGCCAGCAGTTACTCGGCAGGGAGCTCCTATAATTCACCCCTCCACTTT
TRBV20-1	TRBD2	many	TRBJ2-3	CSARLGTSGGIWSTDTQYF	TGCAGTGCTAGACTTGGGACTAGCGGGGGGATCTGGAGCACAGATACGCAGTATTTT